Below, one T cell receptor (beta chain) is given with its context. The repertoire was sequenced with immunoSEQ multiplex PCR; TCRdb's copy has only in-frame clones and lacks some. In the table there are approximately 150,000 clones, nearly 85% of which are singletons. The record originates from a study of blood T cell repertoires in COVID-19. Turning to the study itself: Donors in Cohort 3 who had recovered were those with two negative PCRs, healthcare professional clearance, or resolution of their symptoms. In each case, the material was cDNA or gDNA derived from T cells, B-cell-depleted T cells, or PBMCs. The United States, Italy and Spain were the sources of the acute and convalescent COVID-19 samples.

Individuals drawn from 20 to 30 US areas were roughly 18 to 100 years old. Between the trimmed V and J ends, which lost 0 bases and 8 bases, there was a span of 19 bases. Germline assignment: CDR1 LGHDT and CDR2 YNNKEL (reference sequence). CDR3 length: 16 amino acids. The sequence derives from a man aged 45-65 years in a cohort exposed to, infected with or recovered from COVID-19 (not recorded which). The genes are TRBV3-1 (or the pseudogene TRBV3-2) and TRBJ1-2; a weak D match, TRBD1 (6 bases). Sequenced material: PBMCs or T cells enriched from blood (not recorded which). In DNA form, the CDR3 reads TGTGCCAGCAGCCAAGAGGGGGCTGCCAGGGTTGCCGGCTACACCTTC. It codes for CASSQEGAARVAGYTF.